This TCR beta chain was recorded in a study of beta chain features in type 1 diabetes. General study points: Shortening that was moderate but significant affected the TCRB CDR3s of Type 1 diabetes patients in all four CD4+ subsets.

Germline assignment: CDR1 SQVTM and CDR2 ANQGSEA. The CDR3 has 14 residues. V dropped 6 bases and J dropped 1 base, with 13 bases sitting between them. This clone was recorded at least ten times. Antigen: not known. TCRB transcripts that were expressed got sequenced, as all of the isolated RNA had been reverse transcribed. About 3.57 million reads, on average, came from each naive, central memory and regulatory T cell sample. TCRdb's copy holds only in-frame clones and misses some; the assay was immunoSEQ multiplex PCR. This table holds about 340,000 clones, approximately 12% found once. This clonotype was obtained from a woman aged 18-29 years with type 1 diabetes. The chain carries TRBV29-1 and TRBJ2-4; maybe TRBD2 (5 bases). The specimen sequenced was naive CD4+ T cells from blood. DNA of the CDR3: TGCAGCGTGGGAGACACTCAGGCCAAAAACATTCAGTACTTC. Protein product: CSVGDTQAKNIQYF.